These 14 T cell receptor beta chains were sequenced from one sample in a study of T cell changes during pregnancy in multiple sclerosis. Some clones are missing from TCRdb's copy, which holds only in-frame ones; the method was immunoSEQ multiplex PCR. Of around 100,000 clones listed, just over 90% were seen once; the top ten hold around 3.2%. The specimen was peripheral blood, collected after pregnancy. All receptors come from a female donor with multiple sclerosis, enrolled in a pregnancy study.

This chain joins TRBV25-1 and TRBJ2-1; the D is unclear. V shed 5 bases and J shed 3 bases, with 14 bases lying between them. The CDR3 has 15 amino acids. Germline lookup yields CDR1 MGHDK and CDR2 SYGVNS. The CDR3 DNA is TGTGCCAGCAGTCTGAGAGGCCCTCTCTACAATGAGCAGTTCTTC. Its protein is CASSLRGPLYNEQFF.

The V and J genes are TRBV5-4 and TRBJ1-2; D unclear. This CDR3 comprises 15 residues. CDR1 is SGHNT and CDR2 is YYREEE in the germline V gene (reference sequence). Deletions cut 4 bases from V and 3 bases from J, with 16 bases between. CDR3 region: CASSVIGVGYYGYTF. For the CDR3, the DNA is TGTGCCAGCAGCGTTATCGGGGTCGGATACTATGGCTACACCTTC.

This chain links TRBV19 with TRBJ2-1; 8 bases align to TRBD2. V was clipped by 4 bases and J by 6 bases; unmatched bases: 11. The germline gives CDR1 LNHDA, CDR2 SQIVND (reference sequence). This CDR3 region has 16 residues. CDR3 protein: CASSKTGGRAGNEQFF. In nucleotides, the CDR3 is TGTGCCAGTAGTAAGACGGGGGGGCGCGCCGGCAATGAGCAGTTCTTC.

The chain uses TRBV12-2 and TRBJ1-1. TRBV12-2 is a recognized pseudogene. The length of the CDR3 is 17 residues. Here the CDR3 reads CASRLITMYDGNTEAFF. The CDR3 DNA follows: TGTGCAAGTCGCCTAATAACTATGTACGACGGGAACACTGAAGCTTTCTTT.

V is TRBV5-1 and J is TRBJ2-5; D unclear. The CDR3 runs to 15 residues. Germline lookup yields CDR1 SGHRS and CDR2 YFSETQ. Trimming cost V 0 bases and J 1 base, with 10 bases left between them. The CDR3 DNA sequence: TGCGCCAGCAGCTTGGCCGGAGCGTCCCAAGAGACCCAGTACTTC. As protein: CASSLAGASQETQYF.

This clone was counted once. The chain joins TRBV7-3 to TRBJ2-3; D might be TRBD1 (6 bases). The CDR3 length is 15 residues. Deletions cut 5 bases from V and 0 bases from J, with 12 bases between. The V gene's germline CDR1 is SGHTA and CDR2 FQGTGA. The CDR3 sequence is CASSPGVSSTDTQYF. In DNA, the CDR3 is TGTGCCAGCAGCCCAGGGGTCTCTAGCACAGATACGCAGTATTTT. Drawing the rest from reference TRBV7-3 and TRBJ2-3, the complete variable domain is GAGVSQTPSNKVTEKGKYVELRCDPISGHTALYWYRQSLGQGPEFLIYFQGTGAADDSGLPNDRFFAVRPEGSVSTLKIQRTERGDSAVYLCASSPGVSSTDTQYFGPGTRLTVL.

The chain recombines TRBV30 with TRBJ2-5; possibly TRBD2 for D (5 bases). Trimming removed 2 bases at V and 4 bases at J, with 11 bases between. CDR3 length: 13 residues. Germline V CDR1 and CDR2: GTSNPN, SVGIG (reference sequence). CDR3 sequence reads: CAWSRGRGETQYF. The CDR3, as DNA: TGTGCCTGGAGTCGGGGTCGGGGAGAGACCCAGTACTTC.

Written as DNA, the CDR3 is TGTGCCAGCAGCTATATCGGAGGGACGTACTTC. Encoded protein: CASSYIGGTYF. V and J are TRBV7-9 and TRBJ2-4, with D tentatively TRBD2 (6 bases). The germline CDR1 and CDR2 sequences are SEHNR and FQNEAQ (reference sequence). V lost 4 bases and J lost 15, with 13 bases in between. CDR3 length: 11 residues.

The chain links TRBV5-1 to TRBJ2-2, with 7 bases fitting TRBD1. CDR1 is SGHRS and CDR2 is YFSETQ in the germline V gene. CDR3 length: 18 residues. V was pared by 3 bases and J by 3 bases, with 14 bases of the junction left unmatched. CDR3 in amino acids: CASSSFYSRGIDTGELFF. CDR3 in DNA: TGCGCCAGCAGCTCTTTCTACAGCAGGGGGATCGACACCGGGGAGCTGTTTTTT.

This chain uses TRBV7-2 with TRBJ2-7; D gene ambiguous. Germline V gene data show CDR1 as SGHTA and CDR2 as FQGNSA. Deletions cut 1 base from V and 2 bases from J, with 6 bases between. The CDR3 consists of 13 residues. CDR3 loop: CASSLGAPYEQYF. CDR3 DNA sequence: TGTGCCAGCAGCTTAGGGGCCCCCTACGAGCAGTACTTC. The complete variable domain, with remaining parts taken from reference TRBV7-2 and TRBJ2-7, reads GAGVSQSPSNKVTEKGKDVELRCDPISGHTALYWYRQSLGQGLEFLIYFQGNSAPDKSGLPSDRFSAERTGGSVSTLTIQRTQQEDSAVYLCASSLGAPYEQYFGPGTRLTVT.

The CDR3 DNA reads TGTGCCAGCAGCCCCATAAGCGGGGGGGCCTCCGGGGAGCTGTTTTTT. Protein product: CASSPISGGASGELFF. V gene TRBV11-3 combines with J gene TRBJ2-2; TRBD2 agrees at 10 bases. After removal of 5 bases from V and 6 bases from J, the junction contained 9 bases not matched to a gene. The CDR3 consists of 16 residues. Germline V gene sequence: CDR1 SGHNT, CDR2 YENEEA. The full variable domain, its missing parts supplied by reference TRBV11-3 and TRBJ2-2, is EAGVVQSPRYKIIEKKQPVAFWCNPISGHNTLYWYLQNLGQGPELLIRYENEEAVDDSQLPKDRFSAERLKGVDSTLKIQPAELGDSAVYLCASSPISGGASGELFFGEGSRLTVL.

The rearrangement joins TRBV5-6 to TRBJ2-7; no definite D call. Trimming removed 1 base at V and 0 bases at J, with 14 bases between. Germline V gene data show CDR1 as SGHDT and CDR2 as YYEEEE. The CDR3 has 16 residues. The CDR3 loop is CASSLYRGGSSYEQYF. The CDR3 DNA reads TGTGCCAGCAGCTTGTATCGTGGCGGAAGCTCCTACGAGCAGTACTTC.

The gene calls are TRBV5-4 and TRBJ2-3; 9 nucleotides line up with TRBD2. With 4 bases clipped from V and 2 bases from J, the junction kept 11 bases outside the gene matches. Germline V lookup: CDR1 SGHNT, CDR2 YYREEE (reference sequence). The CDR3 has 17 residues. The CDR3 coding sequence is TGTGCCAGCAGCGGTCGATGGCTAGCGGGGACCACAGATACGCAGTATTTT. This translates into CASSGRWLAGTTDTQYF.

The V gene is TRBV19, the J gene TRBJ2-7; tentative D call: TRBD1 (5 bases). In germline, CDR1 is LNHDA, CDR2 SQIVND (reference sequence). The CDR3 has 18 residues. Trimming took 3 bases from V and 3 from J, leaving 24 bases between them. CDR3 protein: CASSMALSDTYLGYEQYF. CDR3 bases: TGTGCCAGTAGTATGGCCCTTTCGGACACCTATTTGGGCTACGAGCAGTACTTC.